This T cell receptor (beta chain) was captured in a study of somatic mutations in cytotoxic T cells in rheumatoid arthritis. V gave up 7 bases and J gave up 10 bases, with 22 bases separating them. Germline V gene data show CDR1 as MNHNY and CDR2 as SVGAGI (reference sequence). The CDR3 is 14 residues long. Sequencing was performed with immunoSEQ multiplex PCR; in TCRdb, only in-frame clones are kept and a portion is missing. The sample contains about 4,200 clones, 80% to 90% of which appear only once. Positive magnetic bead selection was used to isolate CD4+ and CD8+ cells; purity was checked by flow cytometry. This clone was counted a single time.

The sequence was collected from a woman in her seventies with rheumatoid arthritis. V gene TRBV6-6 combines with J gene TRBJ2-5; a possible D gene is TRBD2 (6 bases). The source material was CD8+ T cells sorted from blood. The CDR3 loop is CASTSQGLHRSQYF. CDR3 DNA sequence: TGTGCCAGCACCTCCCAGGGACTCCATAGGAGCCAGTACTTC.